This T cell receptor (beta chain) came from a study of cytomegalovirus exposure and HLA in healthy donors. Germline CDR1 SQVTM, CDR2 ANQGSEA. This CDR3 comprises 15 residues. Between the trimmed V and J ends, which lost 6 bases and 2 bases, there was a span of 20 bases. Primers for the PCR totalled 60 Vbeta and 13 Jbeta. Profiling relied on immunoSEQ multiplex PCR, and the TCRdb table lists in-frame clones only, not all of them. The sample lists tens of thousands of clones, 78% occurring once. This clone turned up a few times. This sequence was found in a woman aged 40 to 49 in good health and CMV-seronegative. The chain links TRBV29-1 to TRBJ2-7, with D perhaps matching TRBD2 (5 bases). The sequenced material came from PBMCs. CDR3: CSVVHLGISTYEQYF. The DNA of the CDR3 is TGCAGCGTCGTACACCTCGGGATCTCAACCTACGAGCAGTACTTC.